This T cell receptor beta chain was sequenced during a study of yellow fever vaccine responses in identical twins. TCRdb reprocessed the RT-PCR reads with MiXCR, giving one entry per CDR3 protein. The profile covers 20,000 to 25,000 distinct CDR3 sequences, with under 85% appearing a single time and about 5% taken by the ten largest. The ends lost 0 bases at V and 5 bases at J; junction bases unmatched: 5. CDR3 length: 14 residues. Germline assignment: CDR1 SGDLS and CDR2 YYNGEE. The material was T cells from blood (PBMCs), unsorted or a sorted subset (not recorded which), obtained before or after yellow fever vaccination (not recorded which). This TCR derives from a woman younger than 35 who received the yellow fever vaccine. The chain joins TRBV9 to TRBJ2-7; TRBD2 agrees at 7 bases. The CDR3 loop reads CASSVDWGRDEQYF. Here the CDR3 DNA reads TGTGCCAGCAGCGTAGATTGGGGGAGGGACGAGCAGTACTTC.